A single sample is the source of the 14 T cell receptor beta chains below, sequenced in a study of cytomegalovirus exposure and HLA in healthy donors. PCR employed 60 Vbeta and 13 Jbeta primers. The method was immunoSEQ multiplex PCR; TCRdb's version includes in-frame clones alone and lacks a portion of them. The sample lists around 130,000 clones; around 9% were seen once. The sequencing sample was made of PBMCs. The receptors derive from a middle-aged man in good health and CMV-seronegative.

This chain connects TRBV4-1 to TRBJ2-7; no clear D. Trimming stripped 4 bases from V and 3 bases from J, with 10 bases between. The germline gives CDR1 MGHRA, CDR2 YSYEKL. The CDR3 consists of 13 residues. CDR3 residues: CASSPQAGYEQYF. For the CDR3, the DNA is TGCGCCAGCAGCCCCCAGGCAGGCTACGAGCAGTACTTC.

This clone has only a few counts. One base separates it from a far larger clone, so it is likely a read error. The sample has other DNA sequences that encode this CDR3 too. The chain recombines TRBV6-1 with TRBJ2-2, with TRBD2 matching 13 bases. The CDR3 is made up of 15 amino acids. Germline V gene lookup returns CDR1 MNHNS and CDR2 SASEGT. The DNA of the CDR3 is TGTGCCACCAAAAGGGGGACTAGCGGGGCCGGGGAGATGTTTTTT. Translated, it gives CATKRGTSGAGEMFF.

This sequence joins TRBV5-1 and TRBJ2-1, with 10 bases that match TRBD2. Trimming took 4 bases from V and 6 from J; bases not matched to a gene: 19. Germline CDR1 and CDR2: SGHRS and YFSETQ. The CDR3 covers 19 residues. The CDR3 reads CASSPGPGTSASFANEQFF. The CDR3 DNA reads TGCGCCAGCAGCCCCGGACCCGGGACTAGCGCCTCCTTTGCCAATGAGCAGTTCTTC.

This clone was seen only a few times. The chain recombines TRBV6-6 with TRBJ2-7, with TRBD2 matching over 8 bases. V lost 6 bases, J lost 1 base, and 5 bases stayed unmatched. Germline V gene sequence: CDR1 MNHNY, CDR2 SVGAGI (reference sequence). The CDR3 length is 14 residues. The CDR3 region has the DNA TGTGCCAGCAGGCCGGGAGGGGCATCCTACGAGCAGTACTTC. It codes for CASRPGGASYEQYF.

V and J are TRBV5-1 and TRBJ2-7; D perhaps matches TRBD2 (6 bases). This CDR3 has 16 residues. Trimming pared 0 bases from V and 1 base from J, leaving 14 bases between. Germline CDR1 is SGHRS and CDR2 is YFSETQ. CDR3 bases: TGCGCCAGCAGCTTGGATAGTATGGGGGGTTCCTACGAGCAGTACTTC. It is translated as CASSLDSMGGSYEQYF. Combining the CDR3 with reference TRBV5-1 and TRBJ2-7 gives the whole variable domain KAGVTQTPRYLIKTRGQQVTLSCSPISGHRSVSWYQQTPGQGLQFLFEYFSETQRNKGNFPGRFSGRQFSNSRSEMNVSTLELGDSALYLCASSLDSMGGSYEQYFGPGTRLTVT.

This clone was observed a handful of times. The CDR3 is CASSQQSGGDTQYF. The CDR3 coding sequence is TGTGCCAGCAGCCAACAAAGCGGGGGAGATACGCAGTATTTT. The genes are TRBV4-2 and TRBJ2-3; 8 bases line up with TRBD2. V was pared by 2 bases and J by 5 bases, with 3 bases of the junction left unmatched. The CDR3 is 14 residues long. The germline CDR1 and CDR2 sequences are LGHNA and YNFKEQ.

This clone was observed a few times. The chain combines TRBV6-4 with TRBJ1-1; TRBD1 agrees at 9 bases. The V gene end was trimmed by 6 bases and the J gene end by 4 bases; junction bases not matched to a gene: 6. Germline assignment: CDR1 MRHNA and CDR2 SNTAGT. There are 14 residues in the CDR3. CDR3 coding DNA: TGTGCCAGCAGCCCGGGACAGGGAAGCACTGAAGCTTTCTTT. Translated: CASSPGQGSTEAFF.

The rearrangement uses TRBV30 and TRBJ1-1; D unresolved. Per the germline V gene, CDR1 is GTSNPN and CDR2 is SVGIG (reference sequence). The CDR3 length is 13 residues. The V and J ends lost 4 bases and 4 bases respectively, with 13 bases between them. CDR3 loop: CAWTSKRITEAFF. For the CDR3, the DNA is TGTGCCTGGACCTCCAAGCGGATCACTGAAGCTTTCTTT.

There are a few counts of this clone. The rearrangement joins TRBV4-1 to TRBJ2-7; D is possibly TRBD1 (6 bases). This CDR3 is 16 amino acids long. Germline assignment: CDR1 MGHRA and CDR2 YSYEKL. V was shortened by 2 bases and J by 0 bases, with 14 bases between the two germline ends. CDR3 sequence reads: CASSQQGTPSSYEQYF. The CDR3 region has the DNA TGCGCCAGCAGCCAACAAGGGACACCTTCCTCCTACGAGCAGTACTTC.

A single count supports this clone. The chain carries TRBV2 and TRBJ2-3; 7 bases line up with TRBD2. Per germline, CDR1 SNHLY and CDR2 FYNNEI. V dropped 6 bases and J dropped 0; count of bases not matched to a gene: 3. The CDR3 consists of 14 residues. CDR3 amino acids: CASSGGFSTDTQYF. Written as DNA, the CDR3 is TGTGCCAGCAGCGGGGGGTTTAGCACAGATACGCAGTATTTT.

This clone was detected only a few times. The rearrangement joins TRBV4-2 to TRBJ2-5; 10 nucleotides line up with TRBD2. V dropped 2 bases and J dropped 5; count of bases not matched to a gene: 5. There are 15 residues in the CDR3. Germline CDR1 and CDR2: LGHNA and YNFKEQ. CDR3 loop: CASSQISGGAETQYF. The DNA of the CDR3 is TGTGCCAGCAGCCAAATAAGCGGGGGGGCTGAGACCCAGTACTTC.

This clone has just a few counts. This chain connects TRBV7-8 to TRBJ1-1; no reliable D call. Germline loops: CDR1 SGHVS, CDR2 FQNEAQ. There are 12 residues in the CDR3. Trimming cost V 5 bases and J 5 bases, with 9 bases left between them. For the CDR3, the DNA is TGTGCCAGCAGCGGAGACCGGACTGAAGCTTTCTTT. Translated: CASSGDRTEAFF.

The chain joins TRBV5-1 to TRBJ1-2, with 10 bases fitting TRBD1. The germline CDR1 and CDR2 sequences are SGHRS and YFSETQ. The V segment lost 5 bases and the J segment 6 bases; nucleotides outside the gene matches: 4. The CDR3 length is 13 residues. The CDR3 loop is CASRWTGGNGYTF. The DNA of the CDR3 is TGCGCCAGCAGGTGGACAGGGGGAAATGGCTACACCTTC.

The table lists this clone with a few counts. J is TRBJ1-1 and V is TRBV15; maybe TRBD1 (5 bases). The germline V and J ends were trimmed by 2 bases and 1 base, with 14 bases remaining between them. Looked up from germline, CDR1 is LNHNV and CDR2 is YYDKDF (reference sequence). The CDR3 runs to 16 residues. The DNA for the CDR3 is TGTGCCACCAGCAGACCCGGGGGGGTTGCGAACACTGAAGCTTTCTTT. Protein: CATSRPGGVANTEAFF.